The clone carrying this T cell receptor beta chain was observed a single time. Trimming took off 4 bases at V and 5 bases at J, with 11 bases between the two ends. Per germline, CDR1 MNHNY and CDR2 SVGAGI (reference sequence). The CDR3 length is 14 residues. Original methodology: Using reference gene primer amplification, nucleated cell counts were estimated. TCRdb's copy holds only in-frame clones and misses some; the assay was immunoSEQ multiplex PCR. The D gene and trimming were derived from the DNA, and the V and J assignments and clone size from that table. This sample has under 200,000 clones; approximately 90% occur once, and the top ten carry around 0.53%. This sample is drawn from a study of blood T cell repertoires in COVID-19. Study context: Material from acute and convalescent COVID-19 was sourced from the United States, Italy and Spain. T cells, B-cell-depleted T cells, or PBMCs supplied cDNA or gDNA.

This rearrangement joins TRBV6-6 to TRBJ1-4; D remains ambiguous. Sequencing was carried out using peripheral blood. The origin of this receptor is a man aged 45-60 years with acute or convalescent COVID-19. CDR3 sequence: CASSLASENEKLFF. CDR3 coding DNA: TGTGCCAGCAGTTTGGCTAGCGAGAATGAAAAACTGTTTTTT.